This entry is about one T cell receptor beta chain. Its target is unknown. The data belong to a study of cytomegalovirus exposure and HLA in healthy donors. The study, taken as a whole, reports: A later analysis linked 16,951 TCR beta sequences to HLA alleles at 0.05 false discovery rate.

A multiplex PCR was run with 60 Vbeta primers and 13 Jbeta primers. Using immunoSEQ multiplex PCR, the repertoire was profiled, and TCRdb retains in-frame clones only, with some absent. Counted here are approximately 170,000 clones, 80% occurring once; the ten biggest clones make up roughly 4.5%. In nominal health when sampled, donors likely had unrecorded immune exposures nonetheless. CDR3 length: 14 amino acids. Germline loops: CDR1 SGHRS, CDR2 YFSETQ. J lost 1 base, V lost 6 bases, and 6 bases had no gene match. The rearrangement uses TRBV5-1 and TRBJ2-5, with TRBD1 matching over 7 bases. The sequence derives from a woman in her fifties or sixties in good health and CMV-seropositive. Sequencing was performed on PBMCs. CDR3 sequence (DNA): TGCGCCAGCAATCCTGGGACAGTCCAAGAGACCCAGTACTTC. Translating gives CASNPGTVQETQYF.